The clone carrying this T cell receptor beta chain was counted at least ten times. What was amplified from RNA transcripts were TCR beta CDR3 regions. First-round RT-PCR targeting the TCR CDR3 was performed with the HTBI primer set. One entry per CDR3 protein results from TCRdb running MiXCR on the multiplex PCR reads. Among 300,000 to 400,000 distinct CDR3 sequences listed, around 14% were seen once. The germline V gene has CDR1 SEHNR and CDR2 FQNEAQ (reference sequence). V lost 2 bases to trimming and J lost 2 bases; unmatched junction nucleotides: 5. The CDR3 sequence is 15 residues long. These data are taken from a study of T cells in Graves' hyperthyroidism and ophthalmopathy. About the study: Peripheral blood samples were taken at initial diagnosis, prior to any treatment.

Absence of ophthalmopathy progression within 18 months defined stable Graves' hyperthyroidism. Fresh peripheral blood, roughly 9.8 ml of it, supplied the PBMCs. The sequencing input was blood. The TCR sequence derives from a woman aged 55-70 years with Graves' hyperthyroidism. V gene TRBV7-9 combines with J gene TRBJ1-2; TRBD1 matches 7 bases. The CDR3 DNA reads TGTGCCAGCAGCTTAAACACAGGGGCCAACTATGGCTACACCTTC. Residues: CASSLNTGANYGYTF.